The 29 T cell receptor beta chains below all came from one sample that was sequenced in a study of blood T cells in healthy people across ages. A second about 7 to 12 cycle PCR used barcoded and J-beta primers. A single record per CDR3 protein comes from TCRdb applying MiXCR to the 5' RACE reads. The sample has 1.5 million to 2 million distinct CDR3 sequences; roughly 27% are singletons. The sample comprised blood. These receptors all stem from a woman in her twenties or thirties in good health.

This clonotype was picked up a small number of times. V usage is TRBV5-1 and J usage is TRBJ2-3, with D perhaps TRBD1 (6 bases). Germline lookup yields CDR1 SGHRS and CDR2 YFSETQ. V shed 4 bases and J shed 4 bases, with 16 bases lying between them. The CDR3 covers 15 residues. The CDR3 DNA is TGCGCCAGCAGCAGGGGCCGACAGGCCCCAGATACGCAGTATTTT. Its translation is CASSRGRQAPDTQYF. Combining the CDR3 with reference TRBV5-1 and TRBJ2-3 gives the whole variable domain KAGVTQTPRYLIKTRGQQVTLSCSPISGHRSVSWYQQTPGQGLQFLFEYFSETQRNKGNFPGRFSGRQFSNSRSEMNVSTLELGDSALYLCASSRGRQAPDTQYFGPGTRLTVL.

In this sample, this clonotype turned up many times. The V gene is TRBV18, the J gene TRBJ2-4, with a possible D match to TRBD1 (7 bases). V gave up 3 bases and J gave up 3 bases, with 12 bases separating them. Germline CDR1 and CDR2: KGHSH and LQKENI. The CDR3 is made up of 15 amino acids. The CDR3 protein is CASSPSRGDKNIQYF. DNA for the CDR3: TGTGCCAGCTCACCCTCCAGGGGGGACAAAAACATTCAGTACTTC.

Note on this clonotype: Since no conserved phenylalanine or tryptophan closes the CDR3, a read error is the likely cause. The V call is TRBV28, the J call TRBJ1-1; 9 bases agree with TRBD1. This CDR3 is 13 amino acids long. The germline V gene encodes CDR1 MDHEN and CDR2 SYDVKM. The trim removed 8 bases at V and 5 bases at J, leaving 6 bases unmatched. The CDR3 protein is CASRTGGGTEAFL. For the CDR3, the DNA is TGTGCCAGCCGTACAGGGGGCGGAACTGAAGCTTTCTTG.

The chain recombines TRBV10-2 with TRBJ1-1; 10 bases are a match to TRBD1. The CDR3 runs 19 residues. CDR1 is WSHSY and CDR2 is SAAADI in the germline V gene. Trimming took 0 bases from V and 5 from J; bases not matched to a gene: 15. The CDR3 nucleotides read TGCGCCAGCAGTGAGTCCCCTGACGGGACAGGGGACTTCGTGACTGAAGCTTTCTTT. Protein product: CASSESPDGTGDFVTEAFF.

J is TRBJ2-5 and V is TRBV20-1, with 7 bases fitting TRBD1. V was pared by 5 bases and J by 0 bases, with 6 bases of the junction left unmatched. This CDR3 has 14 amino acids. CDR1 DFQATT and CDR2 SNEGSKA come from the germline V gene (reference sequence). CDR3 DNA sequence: TGCAGTGCTTCCGGGACAGAGTACCAAGAGACCCAGTACTTC. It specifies CSASGTEYQETQYF.

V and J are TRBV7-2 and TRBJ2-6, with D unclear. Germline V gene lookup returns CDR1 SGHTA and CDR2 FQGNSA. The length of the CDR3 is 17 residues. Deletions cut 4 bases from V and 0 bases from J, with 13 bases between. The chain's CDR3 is CASSSSILTSGANVLTF. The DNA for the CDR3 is TGTGCCAGCAGCTCCTCAATCCTGACCTCTGGGGCCAACGTCCTGACTTTC.

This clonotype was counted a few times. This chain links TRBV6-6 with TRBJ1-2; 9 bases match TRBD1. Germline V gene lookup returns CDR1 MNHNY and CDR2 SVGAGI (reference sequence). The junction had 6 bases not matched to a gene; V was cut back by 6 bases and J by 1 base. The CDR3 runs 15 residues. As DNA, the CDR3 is TGTGCCAGCAGACCCGGGACAGGGCTTAACTATGGCTACACCTTC. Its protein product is CASRPGTGLNYGYTF.

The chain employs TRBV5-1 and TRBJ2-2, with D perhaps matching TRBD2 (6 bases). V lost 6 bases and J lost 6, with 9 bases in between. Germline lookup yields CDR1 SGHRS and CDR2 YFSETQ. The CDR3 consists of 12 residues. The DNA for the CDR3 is TGCGCCAGCATTTGGGGGGCCGGGGAGCTGTTTTTT. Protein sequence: CASIWGAGELFF. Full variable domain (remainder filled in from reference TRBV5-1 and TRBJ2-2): KAGVTQTPRYLIKTRGQQVTLSCSPISGHRSVSWYQQTPGQGLQFLFEYFSETQRNKGNFPGRFSGRQFSNSRSEMNVSTLELGDSALYLCASIWGAGELFFGEGSRLTVL.

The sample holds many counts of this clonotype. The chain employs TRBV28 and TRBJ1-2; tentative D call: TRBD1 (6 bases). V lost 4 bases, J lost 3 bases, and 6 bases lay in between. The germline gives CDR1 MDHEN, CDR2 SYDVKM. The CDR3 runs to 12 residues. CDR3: CASSYRDYGYTF. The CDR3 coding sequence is TGTGCCAGCAGTTACAGGGACTATGGCTACACCTTC.

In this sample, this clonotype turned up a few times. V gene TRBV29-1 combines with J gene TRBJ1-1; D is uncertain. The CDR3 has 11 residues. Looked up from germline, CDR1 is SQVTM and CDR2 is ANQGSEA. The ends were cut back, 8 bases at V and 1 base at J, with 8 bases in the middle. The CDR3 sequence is CSPWRNTEAFF. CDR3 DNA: TGCAGCCCTTGGAGGAACACTGAAGCTTTCTTT.

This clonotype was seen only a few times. DNA for the CDR3: TGTGCCAGCAGTTTAGTCCCAGGGGGAATTCAAGAGACCCAGTACTTC. Amino acid sequence: CASSLVPGGIQETQYF. V gene TRBV28 combines with J gene TRBJ2-5; 7 bases are a match to TRBD1. The CDR3 covers 16 residues. V gave up 2 bases and J gave up 2 bases; unmatched junction bases: 8. Germline lookup yields CDR1 MDHEN and CDR2 SYDVKM.

The CDR3 loop reads CSARVSSGNTIYF. The CDR3 DNA sequence: TGCAGTGCTAGGGTATCCTCTGGAAACACCATATATTTT. The rearrangement links TRBV20-1 to TRBJ1-3; D unresolved. The germline V gene has CDR1 DFQATT and CDR2 SNEGSKA (reference sequence). CDR3 size: 13 residues. With 3 bases removed from V and 0 bases from J, the gap between germline ends came to 6 bases.

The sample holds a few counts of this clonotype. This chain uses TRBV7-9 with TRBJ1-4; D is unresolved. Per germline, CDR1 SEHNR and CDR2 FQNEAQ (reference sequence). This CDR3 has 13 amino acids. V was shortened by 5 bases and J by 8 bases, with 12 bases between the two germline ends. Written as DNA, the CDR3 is TGTGCCAGCAGCCAACAAGGCGTGGAAAAACTGTTTTTT. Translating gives CASSQQGVEKLFF. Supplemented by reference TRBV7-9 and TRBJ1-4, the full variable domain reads DTGVSQNPRHKITKRGQNVTFRCDPISEHNRLYWYRQTLGQGPEFLTYFQNEAQLEKSRLLSDRFSAERPKGSFSTLEIQRTEQGDSAMYLCASSQQGVEKLFFGSGTQLSVL.

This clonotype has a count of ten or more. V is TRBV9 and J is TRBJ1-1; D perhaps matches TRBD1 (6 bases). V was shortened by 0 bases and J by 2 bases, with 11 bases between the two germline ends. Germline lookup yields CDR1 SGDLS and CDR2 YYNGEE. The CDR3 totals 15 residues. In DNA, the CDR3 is TGTGCCAGCAGCGTAGGTCACAGGGACAACACTGAAGCTTTCTTT. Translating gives CASSVGHRDNTEAFF.

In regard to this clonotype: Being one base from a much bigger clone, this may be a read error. The CDR3 region is CASVGLLETQFF. CDR3 DNA sequence: TGTGCCAGCGTTGGGCTACTGGAGACCCAGTTCTTC. The V call is TRBV3-1, the J call TRBJ2-1; no definite D call. Germline CDR1 reads LGHDT; CDR2 reads YNNKEL (reference sequence). Between the trimmed V and J ends, which lost 8 bases and 13 bases, there was a span of 18 bases. This CDR3 region has 12 residues.

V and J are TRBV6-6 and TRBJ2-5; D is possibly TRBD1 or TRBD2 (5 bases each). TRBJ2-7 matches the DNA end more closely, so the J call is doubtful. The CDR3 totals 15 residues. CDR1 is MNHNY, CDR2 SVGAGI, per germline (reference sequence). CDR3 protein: CASSYREGINYEQYF. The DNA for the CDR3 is TGTGCCAGCAGTTACCGTGAGGGGATAAACTACGAGCAGTACTTC.

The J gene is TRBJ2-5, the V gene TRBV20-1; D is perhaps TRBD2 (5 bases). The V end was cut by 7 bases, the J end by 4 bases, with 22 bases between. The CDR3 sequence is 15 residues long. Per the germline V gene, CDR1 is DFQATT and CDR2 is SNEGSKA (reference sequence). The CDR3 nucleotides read TGCAGTGTTAAGCCATTGGGTCTAGCCCCAGAGACCCAGTACTTC. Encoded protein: CSVKPLGLAPETQYF.

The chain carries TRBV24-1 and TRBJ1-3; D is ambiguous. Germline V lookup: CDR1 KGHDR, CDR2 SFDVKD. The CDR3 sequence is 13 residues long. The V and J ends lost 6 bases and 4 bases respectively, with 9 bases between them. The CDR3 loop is CATSQNSGNTIYF. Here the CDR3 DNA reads TGTGCCACCAGTCAAAATTCCGGAAACACCATATATTTT.

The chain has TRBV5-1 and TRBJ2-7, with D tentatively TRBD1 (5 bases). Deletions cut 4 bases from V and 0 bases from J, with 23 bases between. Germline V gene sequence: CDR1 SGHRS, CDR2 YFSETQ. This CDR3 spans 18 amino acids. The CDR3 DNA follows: TGCGCCAGCAGCCGCAGGGTTGGCGTGGGCCCGAGCTCCTACGAGCAGTACTTC. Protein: CASSRRVGVGPSSYEQYF.

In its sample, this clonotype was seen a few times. The CDR3 is CATSDRQGTYYEQYF. The CDR3 DNA reads as TGTGCCACCAGTGATCGACAGGGGACTTACTACGAGCAGTACTTC. The chain uses TRBV24-1 and TRBJ2-7; 8 bases align to TRBD1. The J segment lost 3 bases and the V segment lost 3 bases, leaving 6 bases of the junction unmatched. The CDR3 runs 15 residues. The germline CDR1 and CDR2 sequences are KGHDR and SFDVKD.

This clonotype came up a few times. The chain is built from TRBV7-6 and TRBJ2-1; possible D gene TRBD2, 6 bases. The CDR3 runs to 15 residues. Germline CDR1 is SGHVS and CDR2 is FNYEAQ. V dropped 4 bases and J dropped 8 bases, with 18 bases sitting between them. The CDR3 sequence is CASSSPRTNRHEQFF. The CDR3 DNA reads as TGTGCCAGCAGCTCACCGCGGACTAATCGTCATGAGCAGTTCTTC.

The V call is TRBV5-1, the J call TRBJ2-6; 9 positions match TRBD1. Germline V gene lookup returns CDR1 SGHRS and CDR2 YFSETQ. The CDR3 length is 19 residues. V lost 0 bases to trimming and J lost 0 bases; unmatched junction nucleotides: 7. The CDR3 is CASSLAGQGVSSGANVLTF. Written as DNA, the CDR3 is TGCGCCAGCAGCTTGGCGGGACAGGGCGTCAGCTCTGGGGCCAACGTCCTGACTTTC. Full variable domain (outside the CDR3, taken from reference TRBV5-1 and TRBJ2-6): KAGVTQTPRYLIKTRGQQVTLSCSPISGHRSVSWYQQTPGQGLQFLFEYFSETQRNKGNFPGRFSGRQFSNSRSEMNVSTLELGDSALYLCASSLAGQGVSSGANVLTFGAGSRLTVL.

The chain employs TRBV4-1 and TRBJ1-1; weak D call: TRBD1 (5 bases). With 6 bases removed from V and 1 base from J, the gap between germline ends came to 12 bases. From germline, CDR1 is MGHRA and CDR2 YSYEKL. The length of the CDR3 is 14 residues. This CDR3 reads CASSHYTGNTEAFF. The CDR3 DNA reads TGCGCCAGCAGTCATTATACAGGGAACACTGAAGCTTTCTTT.

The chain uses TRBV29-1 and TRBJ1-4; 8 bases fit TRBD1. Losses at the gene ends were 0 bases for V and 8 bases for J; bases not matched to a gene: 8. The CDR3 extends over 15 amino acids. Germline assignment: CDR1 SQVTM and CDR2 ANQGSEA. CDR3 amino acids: CSVEESGTGGEKLFF. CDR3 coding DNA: TGCAGCGTTGAAGAGTCCGGGACAGGTGGAGAAAAACTGTTTTTT.

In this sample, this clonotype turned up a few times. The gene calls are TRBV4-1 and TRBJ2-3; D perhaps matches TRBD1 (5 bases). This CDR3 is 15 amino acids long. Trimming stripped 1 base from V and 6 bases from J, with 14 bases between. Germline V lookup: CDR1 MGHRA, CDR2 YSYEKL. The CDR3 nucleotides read TGCGCCAGCAGCCAAGGACCTGGGGCCGGGGATACGCAGTATTTT. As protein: CASSQGPGAGDTQYF.

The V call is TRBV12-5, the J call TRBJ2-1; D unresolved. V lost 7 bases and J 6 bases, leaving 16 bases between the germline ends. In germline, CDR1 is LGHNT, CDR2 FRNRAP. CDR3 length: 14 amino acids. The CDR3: CASVETISGNEQFF. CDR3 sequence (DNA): TGTGCTAGTGTCGAGACGATCTCCGGCAATGAGCAGTTCTTC. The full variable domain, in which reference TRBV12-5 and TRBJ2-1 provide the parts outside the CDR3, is DARVTQTPRHKVTEMGQEVTMRCQPILGHNTVFWYRQTMMQGLELLAYFRNRAPLDDSGMPKDRFSAEMPDATLATLKIQPSEPRDSAVYFCASVETISGNEQFFGPGTRLTVL.

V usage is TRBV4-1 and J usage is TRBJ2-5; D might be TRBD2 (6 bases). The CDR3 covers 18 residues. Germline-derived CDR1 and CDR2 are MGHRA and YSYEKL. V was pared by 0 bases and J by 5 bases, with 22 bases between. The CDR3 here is CASSQEMSGTGGLETQYF. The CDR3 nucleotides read TGCGCCAGCAGCCAAGAAATGTCCGGGACTGGGGGGTTGGAGACCCAGTACTTC.

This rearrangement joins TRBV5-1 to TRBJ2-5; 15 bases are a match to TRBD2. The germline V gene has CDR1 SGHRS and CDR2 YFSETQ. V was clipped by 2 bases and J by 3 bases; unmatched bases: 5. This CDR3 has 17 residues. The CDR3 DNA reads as TGCGCCAGCAGCTTAGGACTAGCGGGGGGGCCTGAAGAGACCCAGTACTTC. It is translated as CASSLGLAGGPEETQYF. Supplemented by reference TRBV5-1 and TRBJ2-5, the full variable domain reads KAGVTQTPRYLIKTRGQQVTLSCSPISGHRSVSWYQQTPGQGLQFLFEYFSETQRNKGNFPGRFSGRQFSNSRSEMNVSTLELGDSALYLCASSLGLAGGPEETQYFGPGTRLLVL.

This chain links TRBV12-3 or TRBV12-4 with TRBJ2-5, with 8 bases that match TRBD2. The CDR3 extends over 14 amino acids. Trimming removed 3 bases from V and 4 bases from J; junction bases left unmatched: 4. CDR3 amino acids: CASSFRGRSETQYF. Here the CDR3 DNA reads TGTGCCAGCAGTTTCCGCGGGAGGTCAGAGACCCAGTACTTC.